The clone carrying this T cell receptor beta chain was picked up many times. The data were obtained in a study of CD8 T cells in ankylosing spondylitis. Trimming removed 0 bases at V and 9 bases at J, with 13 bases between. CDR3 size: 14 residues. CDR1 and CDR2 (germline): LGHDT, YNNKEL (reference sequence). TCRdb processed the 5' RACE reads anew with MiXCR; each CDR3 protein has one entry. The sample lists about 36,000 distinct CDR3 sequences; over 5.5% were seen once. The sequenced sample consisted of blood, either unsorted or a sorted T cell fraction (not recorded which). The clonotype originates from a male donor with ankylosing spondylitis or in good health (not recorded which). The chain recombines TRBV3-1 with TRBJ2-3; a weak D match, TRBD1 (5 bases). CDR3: CASSQDWARVTQYF. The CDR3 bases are TGTGCCAGCAGCCAAGATTGGGCCAGGGTGACGCAGTATTTT.